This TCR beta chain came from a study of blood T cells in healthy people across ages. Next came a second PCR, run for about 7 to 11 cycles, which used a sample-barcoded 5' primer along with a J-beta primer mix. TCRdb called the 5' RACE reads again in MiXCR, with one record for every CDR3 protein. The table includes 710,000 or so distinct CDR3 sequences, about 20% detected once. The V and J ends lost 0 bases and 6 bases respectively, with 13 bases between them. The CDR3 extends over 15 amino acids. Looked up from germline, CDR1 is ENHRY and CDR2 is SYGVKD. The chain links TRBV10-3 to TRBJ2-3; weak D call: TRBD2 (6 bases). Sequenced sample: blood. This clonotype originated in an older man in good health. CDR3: CAISESSGRPDTQYF. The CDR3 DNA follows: TGTGCCATCAGTGAGTCCAGTGGGAGGCCCGATACGCAGTATTTT.